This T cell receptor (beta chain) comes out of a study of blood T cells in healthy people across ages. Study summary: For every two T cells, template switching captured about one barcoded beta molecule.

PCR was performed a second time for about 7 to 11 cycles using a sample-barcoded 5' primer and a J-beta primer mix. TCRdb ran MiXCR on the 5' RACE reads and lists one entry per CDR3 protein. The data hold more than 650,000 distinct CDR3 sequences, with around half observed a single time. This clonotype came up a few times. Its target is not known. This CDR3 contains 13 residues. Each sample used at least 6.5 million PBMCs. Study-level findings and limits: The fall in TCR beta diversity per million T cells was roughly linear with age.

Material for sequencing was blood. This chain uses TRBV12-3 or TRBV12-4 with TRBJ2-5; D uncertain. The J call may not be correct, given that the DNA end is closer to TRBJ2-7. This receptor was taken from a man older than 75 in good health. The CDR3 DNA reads TGTGCCAGCAGTTTATTAAGGCTCGGCGAGCAGTACTTC. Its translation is CASSLLRLGEQYF.